This record concerns one T cell receptor beta chain sequence. No antigen is known for it. Samples had at least 7 million PBMCs isolated from them. This entry comes from a study of blood T cells in healthy people across ages. Through a sample-barcoded 5' primer and a J-beta primer mix, a second PCR was run for about 7 to 12 cycles. Carrying 12 random nucleotides, a template-switch adaptor labeled each individual cDNA molecule. MiXCR, run by TCRdb on the 5' RACE reads, gives a single entry per CDR3 protein. The table includes hundreds of thousands of distinct CDR3 sequences, 53% detected once. Germline-derived CDR1 and CDR2 are LNHNV and YYDKDF (reference sequence). This CDR3 is 13 amino acids long. The V and J ends lost 0 bases and 9 bases respectively, with 9 bases between them. Study conclusions and caveats: Donors of long life had a larger count of naive CD4+ cells and greater diversity than aged donors. In these data, TCR beta diversity tracked strongly with naive T cell percentage.

Sample: blood. The chain carries TRBV15 and TRBJ2-1, with D possibly being TRBD1 or TRBD2 (5 bases each). The TCR sequence derives from a man older than 75 in good health. The CDR3 sequence is CATSRDGTREQFF. The DNA of the CDR3 is TGTGCCACCAGCAGAGATGGGACCCGTGAGCAGTTCTTC.